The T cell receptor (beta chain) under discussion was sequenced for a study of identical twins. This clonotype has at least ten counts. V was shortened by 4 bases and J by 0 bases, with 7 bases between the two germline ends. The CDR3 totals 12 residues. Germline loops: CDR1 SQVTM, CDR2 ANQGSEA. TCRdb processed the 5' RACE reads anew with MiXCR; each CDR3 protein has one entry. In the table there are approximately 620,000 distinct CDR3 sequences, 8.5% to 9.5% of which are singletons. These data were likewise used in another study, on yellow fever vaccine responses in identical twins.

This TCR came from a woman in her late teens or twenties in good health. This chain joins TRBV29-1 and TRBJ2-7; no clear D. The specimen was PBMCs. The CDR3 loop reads CSVVSSSYEQYF. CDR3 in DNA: TGCAGCGTTGTAAGCAGCTCCTACGAGCAGTACTTC.